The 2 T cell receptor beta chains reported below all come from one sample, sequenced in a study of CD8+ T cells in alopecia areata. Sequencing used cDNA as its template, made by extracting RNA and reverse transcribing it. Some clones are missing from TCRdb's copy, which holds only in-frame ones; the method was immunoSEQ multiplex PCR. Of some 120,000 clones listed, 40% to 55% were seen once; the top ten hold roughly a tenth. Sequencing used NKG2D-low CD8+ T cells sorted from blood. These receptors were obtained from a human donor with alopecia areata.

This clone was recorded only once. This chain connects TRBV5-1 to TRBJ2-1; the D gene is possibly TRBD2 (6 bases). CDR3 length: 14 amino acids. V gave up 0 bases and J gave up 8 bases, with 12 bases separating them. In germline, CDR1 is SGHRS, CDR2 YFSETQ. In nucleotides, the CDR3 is TGCGCCAGCAGCTTGGCCCGGGGGTTCGATGAGCAGTTCTTC. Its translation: CASSLARGFDEQFF. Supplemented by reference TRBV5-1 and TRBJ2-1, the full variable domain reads KAGVTQTPRYLIKTRGQQVTLSCSPISGHRSVSWYQQTPGQGLQFLFEYFSETQRNKGNFPGRFSGRQFSNSRSEMNVSTLELGDSALYLCASSLARGFDEQFFGPGTRLTVL.

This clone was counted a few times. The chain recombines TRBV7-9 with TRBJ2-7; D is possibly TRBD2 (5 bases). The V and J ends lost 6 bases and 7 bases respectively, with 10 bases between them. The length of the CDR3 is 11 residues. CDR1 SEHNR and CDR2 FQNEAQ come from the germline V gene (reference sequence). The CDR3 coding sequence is TGTGCCAGCAGTCATGGACTTGAGCAGTACTTC. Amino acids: CASSHGLEQYF.